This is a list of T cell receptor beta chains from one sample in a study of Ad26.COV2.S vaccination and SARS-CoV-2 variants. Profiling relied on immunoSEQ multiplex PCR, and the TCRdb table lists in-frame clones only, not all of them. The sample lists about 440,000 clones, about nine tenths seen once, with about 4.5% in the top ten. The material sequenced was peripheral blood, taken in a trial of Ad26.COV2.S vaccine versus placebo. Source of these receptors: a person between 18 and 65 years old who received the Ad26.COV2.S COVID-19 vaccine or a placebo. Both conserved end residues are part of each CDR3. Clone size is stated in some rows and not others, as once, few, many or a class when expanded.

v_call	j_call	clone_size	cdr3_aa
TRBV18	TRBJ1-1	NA	CASSPGIDAEAFF
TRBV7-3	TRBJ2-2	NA	CASSLDRDIGELFF
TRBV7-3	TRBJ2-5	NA	CASSLGGSFRETQYF
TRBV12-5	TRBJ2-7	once	CASSPREWGEQYF
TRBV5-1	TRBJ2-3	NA	CASSSLLLSGSRTDTQYF
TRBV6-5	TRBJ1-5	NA	CASSSDRGNQPQHF
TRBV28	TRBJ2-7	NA	CASSPDSEPTYEQYF
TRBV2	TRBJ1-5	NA	CASSEVGGNQPQHF
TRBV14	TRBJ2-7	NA	CASSDTHRGTYEQYF
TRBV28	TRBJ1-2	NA	CASSLDLVDGYTF
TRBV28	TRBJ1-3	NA	CASRDPTRSGNTIYF
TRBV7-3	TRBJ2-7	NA	CASSLTLVDEQYF
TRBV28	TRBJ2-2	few	CASSLYTGELFF
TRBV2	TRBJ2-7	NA	CASTRAGGPGEQYF
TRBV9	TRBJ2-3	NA	CASSAHTSTDTQYF
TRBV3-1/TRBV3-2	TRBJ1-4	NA	CASSQDEKLFF
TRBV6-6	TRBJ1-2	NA	CASSSSGTANGYTF